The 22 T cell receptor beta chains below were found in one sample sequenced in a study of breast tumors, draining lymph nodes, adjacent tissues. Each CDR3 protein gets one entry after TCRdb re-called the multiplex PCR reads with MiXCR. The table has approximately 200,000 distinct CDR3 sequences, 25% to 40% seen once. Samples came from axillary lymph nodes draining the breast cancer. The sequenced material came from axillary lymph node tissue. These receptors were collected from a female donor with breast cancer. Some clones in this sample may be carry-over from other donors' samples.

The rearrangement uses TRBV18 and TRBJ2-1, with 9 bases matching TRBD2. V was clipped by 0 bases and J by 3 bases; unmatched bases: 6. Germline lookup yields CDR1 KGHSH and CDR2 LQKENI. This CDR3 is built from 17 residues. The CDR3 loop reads CASSPPNRLAVYNEQFF. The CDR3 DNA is TGTGCCAGCTCACCACCGAATAGACTAGCGGTCTACAATGAGCAGTTCTTC.

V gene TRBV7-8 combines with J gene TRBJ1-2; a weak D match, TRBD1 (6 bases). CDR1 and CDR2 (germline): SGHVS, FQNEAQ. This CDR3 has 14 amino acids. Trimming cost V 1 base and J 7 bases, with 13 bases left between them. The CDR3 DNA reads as TGTGCCAGCAGCTTAGGAGGGGAAGGGGGTGGCTACACCTTC. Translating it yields CASSLGGEGGGYTF.

For the CDR3, the DNA is TGTGCCAGCAGTCTTGGACAGGGGGCGCTTGAGCAGTACTTC. Residues: CASSLGQGALEQYF. This chain joins TRBV12-3 or TRBV12-4 and TRBJ2-7, with 11 bases fitting TRBD1. The trim removed 5 bases at V and 7 bases at J, leaving 7 bases unmatched. The CDR3 length is 14 residues.

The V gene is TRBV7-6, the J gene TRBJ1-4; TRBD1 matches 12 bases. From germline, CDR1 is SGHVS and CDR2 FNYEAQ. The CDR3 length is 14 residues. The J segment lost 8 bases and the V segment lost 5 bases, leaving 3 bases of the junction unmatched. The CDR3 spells CASSQGQGAEKLFF. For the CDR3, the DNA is TGTGCCAGCAGCCAGGGACAGGGGGCCGAAAAACTGTTTTTT.

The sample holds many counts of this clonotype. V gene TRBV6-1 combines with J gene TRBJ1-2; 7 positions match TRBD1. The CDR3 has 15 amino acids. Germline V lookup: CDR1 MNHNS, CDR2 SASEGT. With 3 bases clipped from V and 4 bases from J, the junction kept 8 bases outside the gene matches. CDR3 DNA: TGTGCCAGCAGTGACCGACAGGGAACGACCTATGGCTACACCTTC. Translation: CASSDRQGTTYGYTF.

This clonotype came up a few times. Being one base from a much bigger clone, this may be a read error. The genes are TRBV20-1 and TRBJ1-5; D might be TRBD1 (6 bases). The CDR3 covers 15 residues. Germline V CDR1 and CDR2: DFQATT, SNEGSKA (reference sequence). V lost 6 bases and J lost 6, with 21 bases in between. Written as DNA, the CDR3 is TGCAGTGCGCCGATCTCCCCGGGGGACACTCAGCCCCAGCATTTT. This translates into CSAPISPGDTQPQHF.

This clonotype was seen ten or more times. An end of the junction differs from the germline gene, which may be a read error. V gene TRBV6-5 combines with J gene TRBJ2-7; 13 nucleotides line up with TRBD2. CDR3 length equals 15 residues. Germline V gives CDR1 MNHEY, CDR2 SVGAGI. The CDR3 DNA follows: TGTGCCAGCAGTCACTCGACTAGCGGGAGGTACGAGCAGTACTTC. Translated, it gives CASSHSTSGRYEQYF.

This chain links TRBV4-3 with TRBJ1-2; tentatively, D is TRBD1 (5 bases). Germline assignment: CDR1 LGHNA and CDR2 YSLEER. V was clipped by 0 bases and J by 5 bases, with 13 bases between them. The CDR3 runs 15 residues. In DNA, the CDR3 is TGCGCCAGCAGCCAAGATCTAGGGGATAAGTATGGCTACACCTTC. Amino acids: CASSQDLGDKYGYTF.

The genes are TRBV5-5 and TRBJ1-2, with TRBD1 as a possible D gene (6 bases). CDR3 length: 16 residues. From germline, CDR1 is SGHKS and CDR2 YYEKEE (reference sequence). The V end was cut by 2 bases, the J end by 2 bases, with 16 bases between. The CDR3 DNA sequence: TGTGCCAGCAGCTTACGAAGGGGGTTGGGGAACTATGGCTACACCTTC. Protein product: CASSLRRGLGNYGYTF.

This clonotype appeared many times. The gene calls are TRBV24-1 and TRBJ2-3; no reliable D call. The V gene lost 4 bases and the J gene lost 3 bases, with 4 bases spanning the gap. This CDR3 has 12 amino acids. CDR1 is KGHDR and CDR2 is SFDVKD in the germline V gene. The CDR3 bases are TGTGCCACCAGTGAGCTTACAGATACGCAGTATTTT. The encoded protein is CATSELTDTQYF.

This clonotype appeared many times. The CDR3 nucleotides read TGCAGTGCTAGTTCAGGGTTAGAGACCCAGTACTTC. Amino acids: CSASSGLETQYF. The chain uses TRBV20-1 and TRBJ2-5, with a tentative D call TRBD1 (5 bases). Germline V gene data show CDR1 as DFQATT and CDR2 as SNEGSKA (reference sequence). The ends were cut back, 3 bases at V and 4 bases at J, with 9 bases in the middle. This CDR3 is 12 amino acids long.

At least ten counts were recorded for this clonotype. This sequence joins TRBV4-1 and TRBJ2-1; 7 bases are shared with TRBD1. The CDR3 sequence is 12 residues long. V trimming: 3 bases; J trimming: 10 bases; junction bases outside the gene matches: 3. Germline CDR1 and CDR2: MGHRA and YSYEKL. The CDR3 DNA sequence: TGCGCCAGCAGCCATGACAGGGACGAGCAGTTCTTC. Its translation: CASSHDRDEQFF.

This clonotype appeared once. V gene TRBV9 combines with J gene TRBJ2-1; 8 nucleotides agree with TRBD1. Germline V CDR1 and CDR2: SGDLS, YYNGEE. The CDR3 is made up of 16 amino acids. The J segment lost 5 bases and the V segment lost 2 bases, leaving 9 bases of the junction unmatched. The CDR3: CASSVDNRGIDNEQFF. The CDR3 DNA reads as TGTGCCAGCAGCGTTGACAACAGGGGGATTGACAATGAGCAGTTCTTC.

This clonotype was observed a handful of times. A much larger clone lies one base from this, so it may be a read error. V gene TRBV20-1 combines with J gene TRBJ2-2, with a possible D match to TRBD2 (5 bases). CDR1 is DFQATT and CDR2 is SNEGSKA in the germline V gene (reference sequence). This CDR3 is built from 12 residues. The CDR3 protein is CSAAGGVGEPFF. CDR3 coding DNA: TGCAGTGCCGCGGGTGGGGTCGGGGAGCCGTTTTTT.

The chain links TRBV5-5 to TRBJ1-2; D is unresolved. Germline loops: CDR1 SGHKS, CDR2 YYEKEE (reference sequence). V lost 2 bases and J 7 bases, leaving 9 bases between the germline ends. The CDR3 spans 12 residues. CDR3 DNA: TGTGCCAGCAGCTTAAACACGTTTGGCTACACCTTC. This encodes CASSLNTFGYTF.

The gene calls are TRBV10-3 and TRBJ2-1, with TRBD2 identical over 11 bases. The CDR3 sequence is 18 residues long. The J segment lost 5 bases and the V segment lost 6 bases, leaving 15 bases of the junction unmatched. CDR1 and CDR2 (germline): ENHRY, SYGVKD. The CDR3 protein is CAISGTGSLSGGDNEQFF. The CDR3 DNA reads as TGTGCCATCAGCGGTACAGGGAGTCTTAGCGGGGGGGACAATGAGCAGTTCTTC.

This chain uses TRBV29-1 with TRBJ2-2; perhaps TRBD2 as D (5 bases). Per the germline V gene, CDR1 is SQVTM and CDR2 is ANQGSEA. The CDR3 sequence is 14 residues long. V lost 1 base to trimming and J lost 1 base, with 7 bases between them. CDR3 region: CSVEGGRNTGELFF. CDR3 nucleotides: TGCAGCGTTGAAGGAGGGCGGAACACCGGGGAGCTGTTTTTT.

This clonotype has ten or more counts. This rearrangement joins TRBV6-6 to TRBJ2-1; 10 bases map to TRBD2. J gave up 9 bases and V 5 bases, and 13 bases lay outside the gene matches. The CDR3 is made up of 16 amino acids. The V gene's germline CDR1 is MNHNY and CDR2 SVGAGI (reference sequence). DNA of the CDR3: TGTGCCAGCAGTCTAGATAGCGGGGGGCCAGGGGGTGAGCAGTTCTTC. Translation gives CASSLDSGGPGGEQFF.

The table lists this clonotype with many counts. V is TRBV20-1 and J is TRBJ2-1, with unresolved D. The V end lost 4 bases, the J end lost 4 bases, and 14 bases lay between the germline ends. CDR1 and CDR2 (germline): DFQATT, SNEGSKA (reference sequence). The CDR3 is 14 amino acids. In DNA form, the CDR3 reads TGCAGTGCTATCGGGCACTCAGGATACAATGAGCAGTTCTTC. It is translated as CSAIGHSGYNEQFF.

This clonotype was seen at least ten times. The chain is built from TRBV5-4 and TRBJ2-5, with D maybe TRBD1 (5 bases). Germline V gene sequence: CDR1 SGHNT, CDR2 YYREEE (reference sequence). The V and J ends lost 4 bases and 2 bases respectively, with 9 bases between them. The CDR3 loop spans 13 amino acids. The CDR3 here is CASSRQIQETQYF. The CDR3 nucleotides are TGTGCCAGCAGCAGACAGATACAAGAGACCCAGTACTTC.

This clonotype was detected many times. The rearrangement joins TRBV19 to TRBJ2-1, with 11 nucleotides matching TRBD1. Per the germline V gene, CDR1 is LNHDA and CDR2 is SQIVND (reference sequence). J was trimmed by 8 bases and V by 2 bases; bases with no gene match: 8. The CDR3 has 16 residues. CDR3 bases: TGTGCCAGTAGTATATTAGGGACAGGGGGAAGGGATGAGCAGTTCTTC. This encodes CASSILGTGGRDEQFF.

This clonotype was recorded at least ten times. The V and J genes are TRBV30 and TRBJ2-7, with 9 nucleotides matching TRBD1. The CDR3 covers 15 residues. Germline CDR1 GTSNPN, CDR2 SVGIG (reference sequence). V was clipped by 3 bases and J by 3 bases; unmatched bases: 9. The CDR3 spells CAWRAGTGLFYEQYF. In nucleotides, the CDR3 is TGTGCCTGGAGGGCGGGGACAGGGTTATTCTACGAGCAGTACTTC.